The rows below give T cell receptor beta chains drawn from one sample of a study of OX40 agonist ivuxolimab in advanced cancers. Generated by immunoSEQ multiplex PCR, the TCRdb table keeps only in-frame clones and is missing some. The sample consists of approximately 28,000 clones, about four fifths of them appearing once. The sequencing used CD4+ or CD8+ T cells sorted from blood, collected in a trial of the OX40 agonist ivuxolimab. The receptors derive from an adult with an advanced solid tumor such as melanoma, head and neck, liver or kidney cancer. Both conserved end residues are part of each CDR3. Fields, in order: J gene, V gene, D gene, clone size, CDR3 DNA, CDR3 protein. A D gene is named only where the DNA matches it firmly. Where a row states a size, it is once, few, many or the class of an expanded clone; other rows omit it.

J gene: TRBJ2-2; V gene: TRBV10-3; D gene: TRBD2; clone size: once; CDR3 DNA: TGTGCCATCAGCGCCGGGATCTCCGGGGGGACCGGGGAGCTGTTTTTT; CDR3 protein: CAISAGISGGTGELFF
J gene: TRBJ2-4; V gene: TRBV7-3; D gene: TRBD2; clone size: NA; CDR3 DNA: TGTGCCAGCAGCTTATTGGGAGGGACGGGAAACATTCAGTACTTC; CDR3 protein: CASSLLGGTGNIQYF
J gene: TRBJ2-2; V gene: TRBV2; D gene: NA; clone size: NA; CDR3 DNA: TGTGCCAGCAACGCTAACCTCGCTAGATTCGCGAACACCGGGGAGCTGTTTTTT; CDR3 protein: CASNANLARFANTGELFF
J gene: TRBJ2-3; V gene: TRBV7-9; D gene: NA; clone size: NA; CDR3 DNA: TGTGCCAGCAGCTTCGTATGGGACCGCACAGATACGCAGTATTTT; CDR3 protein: CASSFVWDRTDTQYF
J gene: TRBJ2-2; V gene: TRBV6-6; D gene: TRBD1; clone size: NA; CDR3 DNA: TGTGCCAGCACCTGGACAGGGGAAGGCACCGGGGAGCTGTTTTTT; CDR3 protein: CASTWTGEGTGELFF
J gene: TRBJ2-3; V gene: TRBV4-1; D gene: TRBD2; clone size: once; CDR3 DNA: TGCGCCAGCAGCCGACTAGCGGGGGAGGCAGATACGCAGTATTTT; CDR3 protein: CASSRLAGEADTQYF
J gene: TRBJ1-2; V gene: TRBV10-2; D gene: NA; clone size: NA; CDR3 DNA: TGCGCCAGCAGTGAGTCGAAAAGGGGAGATTTCGACTATGGCTACACCTTC; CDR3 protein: CASSESKRGDFDYGYTF
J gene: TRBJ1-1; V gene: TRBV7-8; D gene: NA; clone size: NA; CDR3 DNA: TGTGCCAGCAGCCCCGTCGGACTTTTCACGAACACTGAAGCTTTCTTT; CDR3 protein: CASSPVGLFTNTEAFF
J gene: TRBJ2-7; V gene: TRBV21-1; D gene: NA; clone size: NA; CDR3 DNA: TGTGCCAGCAGCAAAGCAGACGGGGGGGCAGGGCCCTACGAGCAGTACTTC; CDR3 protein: CASSKADGGAGPYEQYF
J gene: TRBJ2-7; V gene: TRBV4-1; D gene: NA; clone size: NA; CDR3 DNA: TGCGCCAGCAGCCAAGTAGTCGGAATTCACGAGCAGTACTTC; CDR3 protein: CASSQVVGIHEQYF
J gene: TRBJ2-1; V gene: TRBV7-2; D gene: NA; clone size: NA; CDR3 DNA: TGTGCCAGCAGCTCACCGGACTATGAGCAGTTCTTC; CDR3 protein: CASSSPDYEQFF
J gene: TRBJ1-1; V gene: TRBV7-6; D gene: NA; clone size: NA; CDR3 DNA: TGTGCCAGCAGCAGACCCGAGACAGGATTCACTGAAGCTTTCTTT; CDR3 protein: CASSRPETGFTEAFF
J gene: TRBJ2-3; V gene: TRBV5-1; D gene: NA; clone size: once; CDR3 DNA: TGCGCCAGCAGCCCCGGGGGGCGAGAGATCACAGATACGCAGTATTTT; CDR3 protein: CASSPGGREITDTQYF
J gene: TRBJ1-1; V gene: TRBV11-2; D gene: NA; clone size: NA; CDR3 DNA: TGTGCCAGCAGCTTAGTCCCAGGGATGTACACTGAAGCTTTCTTT; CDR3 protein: CASSLVPGMYTEAFF
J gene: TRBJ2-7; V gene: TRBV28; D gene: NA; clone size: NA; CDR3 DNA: TGTGCCAGCAGTTTGGGGCGGGGGCCCTCCTACGAGCAGTACTTC; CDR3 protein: CASSLGRGPSYEQYF
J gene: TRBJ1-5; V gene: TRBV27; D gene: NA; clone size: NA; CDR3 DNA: TGTGCCAGCAGTTTATCTGGGAGGGGAGGAGGGTATAGCAATCAGCCCCAGCATTTT; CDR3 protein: CASSLSGRGGGYSNQPQHF
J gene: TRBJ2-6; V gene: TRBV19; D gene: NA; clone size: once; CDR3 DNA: TGTGCCAGTACTGCCTGGGCAGGGGCCAACGTCCTGACTTTC; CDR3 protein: CASTAWAGANVLTF
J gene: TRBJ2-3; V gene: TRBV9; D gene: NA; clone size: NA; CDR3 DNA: TGTGCCAGCAGCGTCGGCCAAACTAGCACAGATACGCAGTATTTT; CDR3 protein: CASSVGQTSTDTQYF
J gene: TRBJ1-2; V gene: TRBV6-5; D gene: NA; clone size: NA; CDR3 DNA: TGTGCCAGCAGTGCAACCAGGACCTCAGGGGGCTACACCTTC; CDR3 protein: CASSATRTSGGYTF
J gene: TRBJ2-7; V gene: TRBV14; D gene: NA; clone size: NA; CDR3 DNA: TGTGCCAGCAGCCAAGTAGAATACCTAACCCCCTTGCACTTC; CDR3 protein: CASSQVEYLTPLHF
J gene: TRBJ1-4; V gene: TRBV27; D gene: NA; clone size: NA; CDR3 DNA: TGTGCCAGCTCCCCTTGGGGGGGTAATGAAAAACTGTTTTTT; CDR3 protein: CASSPWGGNEKLFF
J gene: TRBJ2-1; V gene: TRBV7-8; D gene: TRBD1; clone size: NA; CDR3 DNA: TGTGCCAGCAGCCCCTGGAAGGGGGCTACCTACAATGAGCAGTTCTTC; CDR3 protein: CASSPWKGATYNEQFF
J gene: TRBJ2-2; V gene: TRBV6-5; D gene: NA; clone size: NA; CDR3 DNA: TGTGCCAGCAGTACCTCGGGTTACACCGGGGAGCTGTTTTTT; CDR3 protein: CASSTSGYTGELFF
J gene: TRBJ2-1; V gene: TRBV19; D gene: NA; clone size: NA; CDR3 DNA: TGTGCCAGTAATGCCTACAATGAGCAGTTCTTC; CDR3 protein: CASNAYNEQFF
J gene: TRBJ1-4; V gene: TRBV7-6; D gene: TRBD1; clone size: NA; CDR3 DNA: TGTGCCAGCACCCCAGGGGGCGGTGAAAAACTGTTTTTT; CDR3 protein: CASTPGGGEKLFF
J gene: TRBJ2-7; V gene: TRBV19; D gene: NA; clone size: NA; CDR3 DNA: TGTGCCAGCAGTATGCAGGGGAGCGGCTACGAGCAGTACTTC; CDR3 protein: CASSMQGSGYEQYF
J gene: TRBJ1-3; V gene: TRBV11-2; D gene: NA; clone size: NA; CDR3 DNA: TGTGCCAGCAGCTTATCCTATAGCTCTGGAAACACCATATATTTT; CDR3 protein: CASSLSYSSGNTIYF
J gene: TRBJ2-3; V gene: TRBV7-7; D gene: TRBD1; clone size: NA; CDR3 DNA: TGTGCTAGCAGCGACAGGGGCTGGGGCTCAGATACGCAGTATTTT; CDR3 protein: CASSDRGWGSDTQYF
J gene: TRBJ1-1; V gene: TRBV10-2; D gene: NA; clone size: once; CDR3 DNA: TGCGCCAGCTCGATTTTGCATGAAGCTTTCTTT; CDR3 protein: CASSILHEAFF
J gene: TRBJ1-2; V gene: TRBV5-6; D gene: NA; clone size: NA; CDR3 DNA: TGTGCCAGCAGCTTGAGTACAGCACCGACTAACTATGGCTACACCTTC; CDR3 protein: CASSLSTAPTNYGYTF
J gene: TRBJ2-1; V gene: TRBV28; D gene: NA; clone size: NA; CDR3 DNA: TGTGGAGCGGGGACAGGAAAATACAATGAGCAGTTCTTC; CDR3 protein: CGAGTGKYNEQFF
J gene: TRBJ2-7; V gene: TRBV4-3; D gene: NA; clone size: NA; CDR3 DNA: TGCGCCAGCAGCCAAGATGTTGAGGCAGCCTACGAGCAGTACTTC; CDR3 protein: CASSQDVEAAYEQYF
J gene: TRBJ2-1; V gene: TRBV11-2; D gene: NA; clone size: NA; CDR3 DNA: TGTGCCAGCAGCTCAAGCCCGACGGATGGGGATGAGCAGTTCTTC; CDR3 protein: CASSSSPTDGDEQFF
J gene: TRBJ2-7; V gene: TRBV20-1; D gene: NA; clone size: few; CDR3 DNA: TGCAGTGCTAGACAGGGAGCCGAGCAGTACTTC; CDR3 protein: CSARQGAEQYF
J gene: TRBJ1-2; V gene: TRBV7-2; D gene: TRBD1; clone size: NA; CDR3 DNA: TGTGCCAGCAGCTCCCGACAGGGGAGCGATGGCTACACCTTC; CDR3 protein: CASSSRQGSDGYTF
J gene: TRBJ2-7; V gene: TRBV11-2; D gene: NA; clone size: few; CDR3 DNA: TGTGCCAGCAGCTTAGGCTCCCTCTACGAGCAGTACTTC; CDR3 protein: CASSLGSLYEQYF
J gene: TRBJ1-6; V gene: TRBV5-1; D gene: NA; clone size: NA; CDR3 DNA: TGCGCCAGCCCATTATCCTCCTATAATTCACCCCTCCACTTT; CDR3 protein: CASPLSSYNSPLHF
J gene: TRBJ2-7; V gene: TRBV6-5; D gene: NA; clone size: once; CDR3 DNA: TGTGCCAGCAGTTACGGCAGGGGTGTCTACGAGCAGTACTTC; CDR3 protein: CASSYGRGVYEQYF
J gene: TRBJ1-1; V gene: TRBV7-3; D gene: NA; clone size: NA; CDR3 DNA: TGTGCCAGCAGCTTATCGGCCAGGCTGAACACTGAAGCTTTCTTT; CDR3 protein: CASSLSARLNTEAFF
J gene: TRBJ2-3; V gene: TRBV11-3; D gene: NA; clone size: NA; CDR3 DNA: TGTGCCAGCAGGCCAGGGGTGTTACACACAGATACGCAGTATTTT; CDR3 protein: CASRPGVLHTDTQYF
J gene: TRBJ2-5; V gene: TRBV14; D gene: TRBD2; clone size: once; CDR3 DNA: TGTGCCAGCAGCCAATGGGGGGGAGAGACCCAGTACTTC; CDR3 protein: CASSQWGGETQYF
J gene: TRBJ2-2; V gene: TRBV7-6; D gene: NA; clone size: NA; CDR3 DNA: TGTGCCAGCAGCCTCACGTCCCCCGGGGAGCTGTTTTTT; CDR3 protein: CASSLTSPGELFF
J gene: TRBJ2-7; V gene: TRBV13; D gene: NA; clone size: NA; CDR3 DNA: TGTGCCAGCAGCTTAATAGGGAGTAGGGAGCAGTACTTC; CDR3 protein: CASSLIGSREQYF
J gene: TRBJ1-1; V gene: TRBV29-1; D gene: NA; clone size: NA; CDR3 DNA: TGCAGCGTTGAAACGGTTATGTCCCTGAACACTGAGGCTTTCTTT; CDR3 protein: CSVETVMSLNTEAFF
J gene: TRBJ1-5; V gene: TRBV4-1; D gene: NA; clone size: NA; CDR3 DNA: TGCGCCAGCAGCCAACTGTCCGGTAGCAATCAGCCCCAGCATTTT; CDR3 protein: CASSQLSGSNQPQHF
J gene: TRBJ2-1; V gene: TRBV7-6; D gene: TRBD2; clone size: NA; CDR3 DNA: TGTGCCAGCAGCTTAGTAGCAACCCCAGCGGGGGGGAATGAGCAGTTCTTC; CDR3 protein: CASSLVATPAGGNEQFF
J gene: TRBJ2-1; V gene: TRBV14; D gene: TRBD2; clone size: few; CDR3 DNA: TGTGCCAGCAGCCACCCTGAGACTAGCGGGAAGTGGAATGAGCAGTTCTTC; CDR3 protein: CASSHPETSGKWNEQFF
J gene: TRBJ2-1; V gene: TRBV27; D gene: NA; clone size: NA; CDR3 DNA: TGTGCCAGCAGTTTCGCAGGGGCCAATGAGCAGTTCTTC; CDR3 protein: CASSFAGANEQFF
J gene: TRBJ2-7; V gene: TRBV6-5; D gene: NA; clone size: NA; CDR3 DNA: TGTGCCAGCAGCACCGTATCCTACGAGCAGTACTTC; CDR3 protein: CASSTVSYEQYF
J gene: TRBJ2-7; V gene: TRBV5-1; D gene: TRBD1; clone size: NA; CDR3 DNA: TGCGCCAGCAGCCCCGGGACAGGGGTCTACGAGCAGTACTTC; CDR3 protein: CASSPGTGVYEQYF
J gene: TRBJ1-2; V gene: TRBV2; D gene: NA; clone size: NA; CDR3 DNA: TGTGCCAGCAGTCAGGGACCATCCTCCTATGGCTACACCTTC; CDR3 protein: CASSQGPSSYGYTF
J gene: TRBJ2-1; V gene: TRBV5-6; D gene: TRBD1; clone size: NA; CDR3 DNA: TGTGCCAGCAGCTTTGGTATAACAGGGGGTGGGCCTGAGCAGTTCTTC; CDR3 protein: CASSFGITGGGPEQFF
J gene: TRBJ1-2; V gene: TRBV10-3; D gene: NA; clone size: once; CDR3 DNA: TGTGCCATCAGTGAGGAACCTAACTATGGCTACACCTTC; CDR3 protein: CAISEEPNYGYTF
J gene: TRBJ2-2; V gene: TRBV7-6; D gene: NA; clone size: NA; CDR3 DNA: TGTGCCAGCAGTCGCCGGGAAGCGAACACCGGGGAGCTGTTTTTT; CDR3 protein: CASSRREANTGELFF
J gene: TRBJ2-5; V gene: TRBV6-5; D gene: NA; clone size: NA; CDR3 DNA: TGTGCCAGCAGTTACGGGGCCGAACGGGGGGAGACCCAGTACTTC; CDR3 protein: CASSYGAERGETQYF